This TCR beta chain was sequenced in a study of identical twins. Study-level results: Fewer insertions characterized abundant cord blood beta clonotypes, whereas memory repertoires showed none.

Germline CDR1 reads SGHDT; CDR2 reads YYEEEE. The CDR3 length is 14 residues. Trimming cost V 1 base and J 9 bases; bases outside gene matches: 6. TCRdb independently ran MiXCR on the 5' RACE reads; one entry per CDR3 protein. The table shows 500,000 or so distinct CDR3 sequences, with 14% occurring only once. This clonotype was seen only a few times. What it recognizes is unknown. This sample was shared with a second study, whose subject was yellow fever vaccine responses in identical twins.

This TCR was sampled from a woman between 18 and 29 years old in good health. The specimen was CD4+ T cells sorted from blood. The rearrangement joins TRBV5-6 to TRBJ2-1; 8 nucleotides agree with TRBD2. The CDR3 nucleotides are TGTGCCAGCAGCTTGTTTAGCGGGACTGGTGAGCAGTTCTTC. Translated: CASSLFSGTGEQFF.